What follows are 14 T cell receptor beta chains derived from one specimen sequenced in a study of blood T cell repertoires in COVID-19. Clones were read by immunoSEQ multiplex PCR, and TCRdb kept only the in-frame ones, dropping some. The sample lists about 40,000 clones; 75% to 90% were seen once. The sample comprised peripheral blood. The receptors were sampled from a human donor in a cohort sampled during active or convalescent COVID-19. The donor label of this sample is uncertain.

This clone was seen ten or more times. This rearrangement joins TRBV27 to TRBJ1-1, with TRBD1 as a possible D gene (5 bases). V was shortened by 5 bases and J by 8 bases, with 15 bases between the two germline ends. The germline CDR1 and CDR2 sequences are MNHEY and SMNVEV (reference sequence). This CDR3 contains 13 residues. CDR3 residues: CASSRRLGLEAFF. CDR3 bases: TGTGCCAGCAGTAGGAGGCTGGGACTCGAAGCTTTCTTT.

V is TRBV27 and J is TRBJ2-3; TRBD2 agrees at 15 bases. This CDR3 contains 16 residues. Unmatched junction bases numbered 8, after V lost 5 bases and J lost 8 bases. Looked up from germline, CDR1 is MNHEY and CDR2 is SMNVEV (reference sequence). The DNA of the CDR3 is TGTGCCAGCAGTCCTCGGACTAGCGGGAGGGCCGGTACGCAGTATTTT. Amino acids: CASSPRTSGRAGTQYF.

V usage is TRBV19 and J usage is TRBJ2-1; possible D gene TRBD2, 7 bases. The V gene's germline CDR1 is LNHDA and CDR2 SQIVND (reference sequence). There are 15 residues in the CDR3. V was clipped by 8 bases and J by 0 bases, with 14 bases between them. CDR3 region: CASRRGGDSYNEQFF. In nucleotides, the CDR3 is TGTGCCAGTCGTAGGGGGGGGGACTCCTACAATGAGCAGTTCTTC.

This chain uses TRBV19 with TRBJ1-2, with 10 bases matching TRBD1. The CDR3 sequence is 16 residues long. V dropped 7 bases and J dropped 2; count of bases not matched to a gene: 10. The germline gives CDR1 LNHDA, CDR2 SQIVND (reference sequence). CDR3 DNA: TGTGCCAGTACCCCAAGTCGGGGACAGGGGAACTATGGCTACACCTTC. Residues: CASTPSRGQGNYGYTF.

The CDR3 loop reads CASSESAGGPGETQYF. The CDR3 region has the DNA TGTGCCAGCAGTGAATCGGCGGGAGGGCCAGGAGAGACCCAGTACTTC. The chain uses TRBV2 and TRBJ2-5; 9 bases agree with TRBD2. V shed 2 bases and J 4 bases; nucleotides not matched to a gene: 8. Germline V gene sequence: CDR1 SNHLY, CDR2 FYNNEI. The CDR3 loop spans 16 amino acids.

The CDR3 reads CASSRTTSGYNEQFF. In DNA, the CDR3 is TGTGCCAGCTCTCGAACGACTAGCGGATACAATGAGCAGTTCTTC. The chain links TRBV18 to TRBJ2-1; 9 bases fit TRBD2. The CDR3 has 15 amino acids. Germline V lookup: CDR1 KGHSH, CDR2 LQKENI. V shed 6 bases and J 4 bases; nucleotides not matched to a gene: 7.

This clone was seen just once. The V and J genes are TRBV3-1 (or the pseudogene TRBV3-2) and TRBJ2-2; no definite D call. Germline CDR1 reads LGHDT; CDR2 reads YNNKEL (reference sequence). The CDR3 runs 16 residues. With 4 bases removed from V and 0 bases from J, the gap between germline ends came to 12 bases. The CDR3 region has the DNA TGTGCCAGCAGCCCCTGGATAGCCTCGAACACCGGGGAGCTGTTTTTT. Protein: CASSPWIASNTGELFF.

The chain employs TRBV30 and TRBJ1-6; possibly TRBD1 for D (5 bases). Germline V CDR1 and CDR2: GTSNPN, SVGIG (reference sequence). This CDR3 contains 14 residues. Between the trimmed V and J ends, which lost 2 bases and 7 bases, there was a span of 12 bases. CDR3 in DNA: TGTGCCTGGAGTTGGGAGGGGTTCAATTCACCCCTCCACTTT. It yields the protein CAWSWEGFNSPLHF. Full variable domain (rest looked up from reference TRBV30 and TRBJ1-6): SQTIHQWPATLVQPVGSPLSLECTVEGTSNPNLYWYRQAAGRGLQLLFYSVGIGQISSEVPQNLSASRPQDRQFILSSKKLLLSDSGFYLCAWSWEGFNSPLHFGNGTRLTVT.

V and J are TRBV30 and TRBJ1-6; perhaps TRBD1 as D (5 bases). From germline, CDR1 is GTSNPN and CDR2 SVGIG (reference sequence). This CDR3 is built from 15 residues. The V end lost 3 bases, the J end lost 7 bases, and 16 bases lay between the germline ends. Here the CDR3 reads CAWRGGSGSNSPLHF. DNA of the CDR3: TGTGCCTGGAGGGGGGGGTCGGGGAGCAATTCACCCCTCCACTTT.

The gene calls are TRBV24-1 and TRBJ2-1; D gene uncertain. V was trimmed by 0 bases and J by 1 base, leaving 9 bases between them. CDR3 length equals 16 residues. The germline V gene encodes CDR1 KGHDR and CDR2 SFDVKD. The CDR3 spells CATSDLQDSSYNEQFF. The CDR3 coding sequence is TGTGCCACCAGTGATTTGCAGGATTCTTCCTACAATGAGCAGTTCTTC.

This clone was picked up a small number of times. This sequence joins TRBV30 and TRBJ2-5; 8 nucleotides align to TRBD2. J was trimmed by 7 bases and V by 2 bases; bases with no gene match: 9. From germline, CDR1 is GTSNPN and CDR2 SVGIG (reference sequence). This CDR3 is built from 14 residues. Here the CDR3 reads CAWSPGGPSTTQYF. CDR3 nucleotide sequence: TGTGCCTGGAGTCCGGGAGGGCCTTCTACGACCCAGTACTTC.

The genes are TRBV5-6 and TRBJ2-4; D perhaps matches TRBD1 (7 bases). Per the germline V gene, CDR1 is SGHDT and CDR2 is YYEEEE. V lost 3 bases and J lost 2, with 12 bases in between. This CDR3 is 15 amino acids long. The chain's CDR3 is CASSYQGGPKNIQYF. The DNA of the CDR3 is TGTGCCAGCAGCTATCAGGGGGGTCCCAAAAACATTCAGTACTTC.

The chain recombines TRBV4-3 with TRBJ2-3; D is undetermined. V was shortened by 5 bases and J by 6 bases, with 12 bases between the two germline ends. This CDR3 contains 13 residues. Germline values: CDR1 LGHNA, CDR2 YSLEER. CDR3 protein: CASSISSRDTQYF. The CDR3 DNA reads as TGCGCCAGCAGCATCTCTTCTCGGGATACGCAGTATTTT.

There are a few counts of this clone. This chain joins TRBV28 and TRBJ1-2; 7 bases are a match to TRBD1. The length of the CDR3 is 14 residues. The germline gives CDR1 MDHEN, CDR2 SYDVKM. J was trimmed by 2 bases and V by 6 bases; bases with no gene match: 6. Written as DNA, the CDR3 is TGTGCCAGCAGCACAGGGGTGGTGAACTATGGCTACACCTTC. Translating it yields CASSTGVVNYGYTF.